This T cell receptor beta chain was documented in a study of blood T cell repertoires in COVID-19. V lost 7 bases and J 6 bases, leaving 22 bases between the germline ends. The CDR3 loop spans 15 amino acids. Per the germline V gene, CDR1 is SQVTM and CDR2 is ANQGSEA. In the authors' methods: Quantification of nucleated cells was approximated via reference gene primer amplification. Only in-frame clones appear in the TCRdb table, and some are missing; sequencing was by immunoSEQ multiplex PCR. For V, J and clone size, that table is used; D and trimming come from the DNA. The table has 150,000 or so clones, 65% to 90% seen once.

V usage is TRBV29-1 and J usage is TRBJ2-1; D is perhaps TRBD2 (6 bases). The origin of this receptor is a woman aged 45-65 years with acute or convalescent COVID-19. The sample was peripheral blood. For the CDR3, the DNA is TGCAGCGGAAAGGTGGGACTGGTAAGGAGCAATGAGCAGTTCTTC. Residues: CSGKVGLVRSNEQFF.